This T cell receptor beta chain was documented in a study of shared clonotypes between healthy human individuals. In the study overall: Serving as donors were two women and three men, whose ages spanned 18 to 49.

TCRdb keeps only in-frame clones here, not all; method: immunoSEQ multiplex PCR. The table shows a few hundred thousand clones, with 65% to 70% occurring only once. Per the germline V gene, CDR1 is MGHDK and CDR2 is SYGVNS. The V end was cut by 0 bases, the J end by 5 bases, with 17 bases between. The CDR3 runs 16 residues. CD4+ cell separation produced CD45RA+ naive and CD45RA-negative memory subsets. In its sample, this clone was seen a few times. Other DNA sequences in the same sample also yield this CDR3. This clonotype was obtained from a man aged 25 to 45 in good health. The chain recombines TRBV25-1 with TRBJ2-7, with a tentative D call TRBD1 (6 bases). Sequencing was done on a sample of memory CD4+ T cells sorted from blood. Subset in this sample: CD45RA-negative fraction. Here the CDR3 reads CASSEYDRIMTHEQYF. As DNA, the CDR3 is TGTGCCAGCAGTGAATACGACAGGATCATGACCCACGAGCAGTACTTC.